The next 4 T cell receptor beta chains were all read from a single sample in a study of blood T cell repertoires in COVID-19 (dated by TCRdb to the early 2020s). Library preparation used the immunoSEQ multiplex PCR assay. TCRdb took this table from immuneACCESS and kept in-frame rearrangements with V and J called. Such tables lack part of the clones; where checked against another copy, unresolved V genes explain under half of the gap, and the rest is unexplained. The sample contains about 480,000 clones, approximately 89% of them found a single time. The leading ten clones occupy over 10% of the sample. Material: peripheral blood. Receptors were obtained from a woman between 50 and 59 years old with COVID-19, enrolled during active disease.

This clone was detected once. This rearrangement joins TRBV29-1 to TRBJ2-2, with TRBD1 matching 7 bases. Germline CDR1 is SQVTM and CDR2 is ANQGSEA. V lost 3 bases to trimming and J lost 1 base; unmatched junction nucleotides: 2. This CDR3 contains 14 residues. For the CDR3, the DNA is TGCAGCGTTGACCCAGGGGGGAACACCGGGGAGCTGTTTTTT. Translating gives CSVDPGGNTGELFF.

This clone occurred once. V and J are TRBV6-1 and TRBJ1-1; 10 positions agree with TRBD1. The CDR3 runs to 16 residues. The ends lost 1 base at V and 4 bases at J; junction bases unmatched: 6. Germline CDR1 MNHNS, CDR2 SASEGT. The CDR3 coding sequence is TGTGCCAGCAGTGAAGGTACGGGACAGGGGAGCACTGAAGCTTTCTTT. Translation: CASSEGTGQGSTEAFF.

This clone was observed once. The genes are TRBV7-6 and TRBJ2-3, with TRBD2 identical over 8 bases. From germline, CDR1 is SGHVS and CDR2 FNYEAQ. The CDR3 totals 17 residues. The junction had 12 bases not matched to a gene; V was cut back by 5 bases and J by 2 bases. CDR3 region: CASSPGVAGKNTDTQYF. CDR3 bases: TGTGCCAGCAGCCCTGGGGTAGCGGGAAAGAACACAGATACGCAGTATTTT.

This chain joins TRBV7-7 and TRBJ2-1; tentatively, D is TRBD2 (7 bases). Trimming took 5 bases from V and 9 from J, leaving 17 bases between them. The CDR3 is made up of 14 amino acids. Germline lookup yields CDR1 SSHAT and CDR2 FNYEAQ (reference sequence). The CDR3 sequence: CASSREGGAGEQFF. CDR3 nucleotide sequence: TGTGCCAGCAGCAGGGAGGGGGGCGCGGGTGAGCAGTTCTTC.